The 12 T cell receptor beta chains below all came from one sample that was sequenced in a study of shared clonotypes between healthy human individuals. Here immunoSEQ multiplex PCR was the method, and the copy in TCRdb shows in-frame clones only, minus some. The sample comprises about 2.4 million clones, 80% to 95% of which are singletons, and 0.36% rests with the top ten. The specimen was naive CD4+ T cells from PBMCs. Subset here: CD45RA+ positively selected. The origin of the receptors is a man younger than 35 in good health. Some clones in this sample may be carry-over from other donors' samples.

The chain recombines TRBV7-9 with TRBJ2-2, with TRBD2 matching over 7 bases. Germline values: CDR1 SEHNR, CDR2 FQNEAQ (reference sequence). With V trimmed by 6 bases and J by 10 bases, 11 bases remained unmatched. The CDR3 has 14 amino acids. The CDR3 DNA reads TGTGCCAGCAGTCTGCCGGGACTACCTTCGGAGCTGTTTTTT. This codes for CASSLPGLPSELFF.

This sequence joins TRBV28 and TRBJ1-4; D not certain. The V gene lost 6 bases and the J gene lost 2 bases, with 10 bases spanning the gap. This CDR3 spans 14 amino acids. The germline V gene encodes CDR1 MDHEN and CDR2 SYDVKM. In DNA, the CDR3 is TGTGCCAGCAGGCCAGGTCGGACTAATGAAAAACTGTTTTTT. It yields the protein CASRPGRTNEKLFF.

The CDR3 is CASSPAPSSYNEQFF. CDR3 nucleotide sequence: TGTGCCAGCAGCCCCGCCCCGAGCTCCTACAATGAGCAGTTCTTC. The chain is built from TRBV27 and TRBJ2-1; D gene uncertain. Trimming left V 6 bases short and J 0 bases short, with 12 bases between. The germline V gene encodes CDR1 MNHEY and CDR2 SMNVEV (reference sequence). This CDR3 spans 15 amino acids.

The J gene is TRBJ2-7, the V gene TRBV7-6, with 7 bases fitting TRBD1. The CDR3 runs 15 residues. Germline V gene sequence: CDR1 SGHVS, CDR2 FNYEAQ. The V segment lost 4 bases and the J segment 2 bases; nucleotides outside the gene matches: 8. This CDR3 is CASSSNSGTAYEQYF. CDR3 coding DNA: TGTGCCAGCAGCTCGAACTCCGGGACAGCCTACGAGCAGTACTTC.

The gene calls are TRBV7-2 and TRBJ2-7; 10 bases are shared with TRBD2. CDR3 length: 17 residues. Per the germline V gene, CDR1 is SGHTA and CDR2 is FQGNSA. J was trimmed by 1 base and V by 4 bases; bases with no gene match: 10. The CDR3 loop is CASSSRRLAGASYEQYF. The CDR3 nucleotides are TGTGCCAGCAGCTCCCGCAGACTAGCGGGTGCTTCCTACGAGCAGTACTTC.

This clone was recorded only once. The identical CDR3 is also encoded by other nucleotide sequences in the sample. This chain links TRBV11-2 with TRBJ2-1, with 7 bases lining up with TRBD2. Per germline, CDR1 SGHAT and CDR2 FQNNGV. The CDR3 extends over 13 amino acids. J lost 7 bases, V lost 2 bases, and 2 bases had no gene match. CDR3 residues: CASSLRGGNEQFF. The CDR3 region has the DNA TGTGCCAGCAGCTTAAGGGGAGGGAATGAGCAGTTCTTC.

The V gene is TRBV7-2, the J gene TRBJ2-7; unclear D gene. Trimming cost V 2 bases and J 0 bases, with 11 bases left between them. Germline CDR1 and CDR2: SGHTA and FQGNSA. CDR3 length: 15 residues. In DNA form, the CDR3 reads TGTGCCAGCAGCTTATTTAGACGGAGCTCCTACGAGCAGTACTTC. This gives the protein CASSLFRRSSYEQYF.

The CDR3 region is CASSFLAGGGEQYF. The CDR3 DNA sequence: TGTGCCAGCAGTTTCCTAGCGGGAGGAGGTGAGCAGTACTTC. The chain recombines TRBV28 with TRBJ2-7; 11 bases agree with TRBD2. V lost 3 bases to trimming and J lost 7 bases; unmatched junction nucleotides: 5. Germline CDR1 and CDR2: MDHEN and SYDVKM. The CDR3 has 14 amino acids.

The chain's CDR3 is CASSPPPGHSYEQYF. DNA of the CDR3: TGTGCCAGCAGCCCCCCTCCGGGACACTCCTACGAGCAGTACTTC. The chain links TRBV5-5 to TRBJ2-7; maybe TRBD1 (6 bases). Germline CDR1 is SGHKS and CDR2 is YYEKEE (reference sequence). The V end lost 4 bases, the J end lost 0 bases, and 14 bases lay between the germline ends. CDR3 length equals 15 residues.

In its sample, this clone was seen once. The chain recombines TRBV7-3 with TRBJ2-3; D is possibly TRBD2 (5 bases). Per germline, CDR1 SGHTA and CDR2 FQGTGA. Trimming cost V 5 bases and J 6 bases, with 18 bases left between them. This CDR3 spans 15 amino acids. In nucleotides, the CDR3 is TGTGCCAGCAGCCCTGGGGTCCGGGGAGCGGATACGCAGTATTTT. Translated: CASSPGVRGADTQYF.

The rearrangement links TRBV19 to TRBJ2-1, with D tentatively TRBD2 (5 bases). Trimming shortened V by 4 bases and J by 3 bases, and 13 bases separated the two germline ends. Germline V CDR1 and CDR2: LNHDA, SQIVND (reference sequence). CDR3 size: 15 residues. CDR3 in amino acids: CASSKSAGYYNEQFF. The CDR3 DNA follows: TGTGCCAGTAGTAAGAGTGCGGGTTACTACAATGAGCAGTTCTTC.

The chain links TRBV30 to TRBJ1-2; tentative D call: TRBD1 (5 bases). Germline CDR1 GTSNPN, CDR2 SVGIG (reference sequence). CDR3 length equals 11 residues. The ends were cut back, 2 bases at V and 8 bases at J, with 9 bases in the middle. The CDR3 region has the DNA TGTGCCTGGAGTCACGGGGGGGGCTACACCTTC. This encodes CAWSHGGGYTF.